This T cell receptor beta chain appears in the sequencing data of a study of T-cell reconstitution after alpha-beta-depleted transplantation in children listed by TCRdb under 2016. Study-wide context: The study quantitatively tracked T-cell immune reconstitution after TCRalphabeta/CD19-depleted allogeneic hematopoietic cell transplantation in children using TCR repertoire profiling. The research as a whole found: In some patients, high TCRbeta diversity at day 60 was attributed to recipient T cells and intrathymic progenitors that had survived conditioning. Over the following months the frequencies of hyperexpanded clones went down, and after one year T-cell counts and TCRbeta diversity were mostly credited to newly produced T cells. The apparently early recovery of alphabetaT-cell counts about two months after transplant reportedly depended on only several hundred rapidly expanded clones that came from non-depleted graft cells.

The sample's time point label, in plain terms: day 60 (about 2 months) after transplantation. Read against the paper, the sample's treatment or condition label means: allogeneic hematopoietic cell transplantation with graft depleted of TCRalphabeta T cells and CD19 B cells. The children who served as transplant recipients had been given grafts of TCRalphabeta/CD19-depleted allogeneic hematopoietic cells. Library method: PCR. TCRdb names Illumina HiSeq 2500 as the instrument used. Molecular barcoding was employed in the preparation of TCR libraries, with unique molecular identifiers being used to normalize TCRbeta repertoire quantification. The raw public data were reprocessed by TCRdb itself: fastp quality trimming at Q25, MiXCR clonotype calling, in-frame beta chains only. Each entry is one CDR3 protein sequence, shown with its most common DNA and genes. The sample yields tens of thousands of distinct CDR3 sequences; about 6% were counted once. The top ten clonotypes cover 20% to 30% of the sample.

Only a few counts were recorded for this clonotype. The antigen it recognizes is unknown. No quality values exist for individual bases; no much larger clone is one base distant. V is cut by 0 bases and J by 5 bases, and the space between the germline ends is 10 bases. Based on the germline V gene, the CDR1 and CDR2 sequences are SGDLS and YYNGEE. Inclusive of the bounding cysteine and phenylalanine, the CDR3 is 14 residues long. This entry keeps only the CDR3 DNA: 42 bases, framed from base 1. Sequences were derived from peripheral blood, sampled 60 days after TCRalphabeta/CD19-depleted stem cell transplant. This receptor was obtained from a child less than two years old who had a stem cell transplant for acute myeloid leukemia, so the T cells may come from the graft donor. The rearranged segments are TRBV9 and TRBJ2-3; the D gene assignment is ambiguous. The CDR3: CASSVGGRIDTQYF. The DNA sequence is given as TGTGCCAGCAGCGTAGGGGGAAGGATAGATACGCAGTATTTT.